A few counts support the clone carrying this TCR beta chain. No antigen is known for it. This entry is derived from a study of blood T cells in healthy people across ages. Study outcomes and limitations: Age advanced and TCR beta diversity per million T cells fell, roughly linearly. Unsorted PBMC material precluded a definitive naive versus antigen-experienced comparison.

Using a J-beta primer mix together with a sample-barcoded 5' primer, a second PCR was run for about 7 to 12 cycles. Per-sample output comprised a minimum of 3 million paired-end reads containing CDR3. One entry per CDR3 protein, called by TCRdb with MiXCR from the 5' RACE reads. The profile shows more than 800,000 distinct CDR3 sequences, 29% of them singletons. Isolation yielded PBMCs, at least 7 million per sample, in every case. Germline lookup yields CDR1 SNHLY and CDR2 FYNNEI. V dropped 11 bases and J dropped 8; count of bases not matched to a gene: 2. The CDR3 covers 10 residues. Input material: blood. The sequence was collected from an elderly woman in good health. The chain joins TRBV2 to TRBJ1-4; 7 bases match TRBD1. CDR3: CAQGGEKLFF. The CDR3 bases are TGTGCCCAGGGGGGGGAAAAACTGTTTTTT.